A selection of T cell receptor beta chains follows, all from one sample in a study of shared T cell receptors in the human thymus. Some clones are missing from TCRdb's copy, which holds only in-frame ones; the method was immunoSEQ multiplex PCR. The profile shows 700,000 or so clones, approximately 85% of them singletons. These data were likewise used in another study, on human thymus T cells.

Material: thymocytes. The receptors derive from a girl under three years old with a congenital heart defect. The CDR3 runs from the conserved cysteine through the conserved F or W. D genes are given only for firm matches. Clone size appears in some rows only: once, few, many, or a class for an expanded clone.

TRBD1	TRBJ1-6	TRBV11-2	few	TGTGCCAGCAGCATCTCAACACGGGGACAGTATAATTCACCCCTCCACTTT	CASSISTRGQYNSPLHF
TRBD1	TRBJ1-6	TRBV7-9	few	TGTGCCAGCAGCCCCCGGGACAGGGTCGATTCACCCCTCCACTTT	CASSPRDRVDSPLHF
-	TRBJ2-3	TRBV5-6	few	TGTGCCAGCAGCTTGGCTGGGGGGGCCTCACGGGATACGCAGTATTTT	CASSLAGGASRDTQYF
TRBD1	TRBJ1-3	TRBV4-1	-	TGCGCCAGCAGCCGTTGGGGACAGCGCTCTGGAAACACCATATATTTT	CASSRWGQRSGNTIYF
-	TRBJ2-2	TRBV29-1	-	TGCAGCGTTGAAGGGCAGGCGAACACCGGGGAGCTGTTTTTT	CSVEGQANTGELFF
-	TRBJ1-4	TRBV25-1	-	TGTGCCAGCAGTGGCGAGACAGGAAAGTCTCCAACTAATGAAAAACTGTTTTTT	CASSGETGKSPTNEKLFF
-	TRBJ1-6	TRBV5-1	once	TGCGCCAGCAGCTTTATCGGGGAGGCCTATAATTCACCCCTCCACTTT	CASSFIGEAYNSPLHF
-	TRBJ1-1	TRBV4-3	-	TGCGCCAGCAGACATCGGACAGTTGGCGACACTGAAGCTTTCTTT	CASRHRTVGDTEAFF
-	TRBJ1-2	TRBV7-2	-	TGTGCCAGCAGCGGACAGTTTAACTATGGCTACACCTTC	CASSGQFNYGYTF
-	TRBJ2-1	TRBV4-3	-	TGCGCCAGCAGCCAAGAAACCCCCTTTGAGAGCGGACCTGGTTACAATGAGCAGTTCTTC	CASSQETPFESGPGYNEQFF
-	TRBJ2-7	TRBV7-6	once	TGTGCCAGCAGCCTAATTAGTGCTGGCCCTACGTATGCGGACTACGAGCAGTACTTC	CASSLISAGPTYADYEQYF
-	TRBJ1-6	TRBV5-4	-	TGTGCCAGCAGCTCGGCCGAGGGTTTAGATAATTCACCCCTCCACTTT	CASSSAEGLDNSPLHF
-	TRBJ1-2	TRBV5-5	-	TGTGCCAGCAGCTGGGAACCCCAGGGTCCCAACTATGGCTACACCTTC	CASSWEPQGPNYGYTF
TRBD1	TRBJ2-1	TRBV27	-	TGTGCCAGCACAAAGATCAGGGGGCAGTTCGTGAATGAGCAGTTCTTC	CASTKIRGQFVNEQFF
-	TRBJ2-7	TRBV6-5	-	TGTGCCAGCAGTTACCAACCAACAAATGAACGATACGAGCAGTACTTC	CASSYQPTNERYEQYF
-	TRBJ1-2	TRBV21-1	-	TGTGCCAGCAGCAAAGCTTTGGGGGGTTGGAGGTTCTGTGGCTACACCTTC	CASSKALGGWRFCGYTF
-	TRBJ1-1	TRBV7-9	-	TGTGCCAGCAGCTTAGAATTGAGATACCCGAACACTGAAGCTTTCTTT	CASSLELRYPNTEAFF
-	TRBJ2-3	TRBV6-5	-	TGTGCCAGCAGTTCGGACAGTGCGAGGCCAGATACGCAGTATTTT	CASSSDSARPDTQYF
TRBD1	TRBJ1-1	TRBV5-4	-	TGTGCCAGTTCACCAAACAGGGGCAGGACTGAAGCTTTCTTT	CASSPNRGRTEAFF
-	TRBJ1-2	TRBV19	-	TGTGCCAGTAGTTCTTCCGGGACAAAGAGGGATGGCTACACCTTC	CASSSSGTKRDGYTF
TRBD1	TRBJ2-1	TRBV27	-	TGTGCCAGCACCCTTTCGACAGGGGGACCCTACAATGAGCAGTTCTTC	CASTLSTGGPYNEQFF
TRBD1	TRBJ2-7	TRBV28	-	TGTGCCAGCAGTTTCCCGGGACAGGGTAGCCACGAGCAGTACTTC	CASSFPGQGSHEQYF
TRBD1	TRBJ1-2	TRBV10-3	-	TGTGCCATCAGGAGGAGGGGGCGCGAACTATATGGCTACACCTTC	CAIRRRGRELYGYTF
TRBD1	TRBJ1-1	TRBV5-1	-	TGCGCCAGCAGATCGACAGGGGGTATCAGAGCTTTCTTT	CASRSTGGIRAFF